What follows are 4 T cell receptor beta chains derived from one specimen sequenced in a study of T cell responses to AZD1222 COVID-19 vaccine (dated by TCRdb to about 2021). The method was the immunoSEQ multiplex PCR assay. Here the immuneACCESS table is served through TCRdb, limited to in-frame sequences with V and J called. Missing clones are a known gap in these copies; in checked studies unresolved V genes cover under half, and the rest lacks a known reason. Within this sample are around 96,000 clones, with approximately 90% of them counted one time only. The ten top clones hold around 10% of the sample. The sample's time point label is to be understood as: about 28 days (+/-7) after the second vaccine dose. The sequencing used peripheral blood, collected 28 days after the second AZD1222 dose. Source of these receptors: an adult who received the AZD1222 COVID-19 vaccine.

This clone is a singleton in its sample. The chain recombines TRBV10-3 with TRBJ2-7; TRBD2 matches at 9 bases. The CDR3 extends over 18 amino acids. Looked up from germline, CDR1 is ENHRY and CDR2 is SYGVKD. V was pared by 0 bases and J by 5 bases, with 14 bases of the junction left unmatched. The CDR3 DNA sequence: TGTGCCATCAGTGAGTCGGGATTTGGTAGCGGGAGTTTAAACGAGCAGTACTTC. It encodes CAISESGFGSGSLNEQYF.

This chain uses TRBV2 with TRBJ1-5; 9 bases align to TRBD1. V lost 6 bases, J lost 1 base, and 7 bases stayed unmatched. CDR1 and CDR2 (germline): SNHLY, FYNNEI. The length of the CDR3 is 16 residues. CDR3 in amino acids: CASSNGTGPSNQPQHF. Here the CDR3 DNA reads TGTGCCAGCAGCAACGGGACAGGGCCCAGCAATCAGCCCCAGCATTTT.

The chain combines TRBV30 with TRBJ2-5, with unresolved D. Looked up from germline, CDR1 is GTSNPN and CDR2 is SVGIG (reference sequence). V was clipped by 2 bases and J by 3 bases, with 10 bases between them. This CDR3 region has 13 residues. The CDR3 DNA reads as TGTGCCTGGAGTCCGGGCATCAAAGAGACCCAGTACTTC. Residues: CAWSPGIKETQYF.

This clone was counted only a few times. The V gene is TRBV18, the J gene TRBJ2-6; no definite D call. V was clipped by 1 base and J by 1 base, with 5 bases between them. This CDR3 is built from 15 residues. Per germline, CDR1 KGHSH and CDR2 LQKENI. CDR3 sequence reads: CASSPQGSGANVLTF. CDR3 nucleotides: TGTGCCAGCTCACCACAGGGATCTGGGGCCAACGTCCTGACTTTC.